A selection of T cell receptor beta chains follows, all from one sample in a study of T cell clones after liver transplantation. Produced via immunoSEQ multiplex PCR; TCRdb's table is partial and in-frame only. This table holds about 70,000 clones, 75% to 90% found once. The sequenced sample was CD4+ T cells from blood, obtained 12 months after liver transplant. The receptor set was obtained from a human patient who received a liver transplant. Some T cells may be graft donor cells. Each CDR3 is given with its conserved first and last residue. A D gene is named only where the DNA matches it firmly. Clone size appears in some rows only: once, few, many, or a class for an expanded clone.

clone size	V gene	J gene	D gene	CDR3 DNA	CDR3 protein
few	TRBV9	TRBJ2-7	-	TGTGCCAGCAGCGTAGATCAGGGTGTTAGCTACGAGCAGTACTTC	CASSVDQGVSYEQYF
once	TRBV5-4	TRBJ2-1	TRBD1	TGTGCCAGCAGCTCCCGCAGGGGGACCTACAATGAGCAGTTCTTC	CASSSRRGTYNEQFF
once	TRBV5-1	TRBJ2-1	TRBD2	TGCGCCAGCAGCTTGGCTAGCGGGAACAACTACAATGAGCAGTTCTTC	CASSLASGNNYNEQFF
many	TRBV11-2	TRBJ2-7	TRBD2	TGTGCCAGCAGCTCAATACGCCACATGACTAGCGGGAGAGTTTACGAGCAGTACTTC	CASSSIRHMTSGRVYEQYF
-	TRBV15	TRBJ2-1	TRBD2	TGTGCCACCAGCAGAGGCCGGGGGGGGGCGGGAGTACTCTACAATGAGCAGTTCTTC	CATSRGRGGAGVLYNEQFF
-	TRBV2	TRBJ2-7	TRBD2	TGTGCCAGCAGTGAAACTAGCGGGAGCCACGAGCAGTACTTC	CASSETSGSHEQYF
-	TRBV10-3	TRBJ2-5	-	TGTGCCATCAGTAATCACGGGCGGAACCAAGAGACCCAGTACTTC	CAISNHGRNQETQYF
once	TRBV19	TRBJ1-5	-	TGTGCCAGTAGTATACAGGGTAACAATCAGCCCCAGCATTTT	CASSIQGNNQPQHF
-	TRBV6-5	TRBJ1-5	TRBD1	TGTGCCAGCAGCCCGGGACAGGGTAATGGTCAGCCCCAGCATTTT	CASSPGQGNGQPQHF
few	TRBV5-1	TRBJ1-2	TRBD1	TGCGCCAGCAGCGCCGGGACAGGGGGGTACTATGGCTACACCTTC	CASSAGTGGYYGYTF
-	TRBV29-1	TRBJ2-1	TRBD1	TGCAGCATTGAACGGACAGGGGCCGGGGGGTATGAGCAGTTCTTC	CSIERTGAGGYEQFF
-	TRBV5-1	TRBJ2-1	-	TGCGCCAGCAGCCCCCCGGTCTACAATGAGCAGTTCTTC	CASSPPVYNEQFF
-	TRBV28	TRBJ1-2	TRBD1	TGTGCCAGCGCCGCAGGGGGCGGCTATGGCTACACCTTC	CASAAGGGYGYTF
few	TRBV5-1	TRBJ2-7	-	TGCGCCAGCAGCTGGTTACAGGGATCGACCTACGAGCAGTACTTC	CASSWLQGSTYEQYF
few	TRBV9	TRBJ2-7	-	TGTGCCAGCAGCGTAGACCTCAGTCCCTACGAGCAGTACTTC	CASSVDLSPYEQYF
-	TRBV28	TRBJ1-1	-	TGTGCCAGCAGTTGGGATAGGCGGAACACTGAAGCTTTCTTT	CASSWDRRNTEAFF
once	TRBV28	TRBJ2-6	TRBD2	TGTGCCAGCGGGAGGGTAACTGGGGCCAACGTCCTGACTTTC	CASGRVTGANVLTF
-	TRBV5-5	TRBJ1-4	TRBD1	TGTGCCAGCAGCTCGGGACAGCTTAATGAAAAACTGTTTTTT	CASSSGQLNEKLFF
-	TRBV6-6	TRBJ2-7	-	TGTGCCAGCAGCCCTCGGACGGGAACCGAGCAGTACTTC	CASSPRTGTEQYF
-	TRBV5-4	TRBJ1-1	-	TGTGCCAGCAGCTTATACGGGCTCGAAGCTTTCTTT	CASSLYGLEAFF
-	TRBV6-1	TRBJ2-7	-	TGTGCCAGCAGTTCCAGCGGACCGGGCTACGAGCAGTACTTC	CASSSSGPGYEQYF
few	TRBV6-5	TRBJ2-2	-	TGTGCCAGCAGTACTGTATACAGCGCCGGGGAGCTGTTTTTT	CASSTVYSAGELFF
-	TRBV4-1	TRBJ1-4	-	TGCGCCAGCAGCCAGTCTCATGGCTTCGGAAAACTGTTTTTT	CASSQSHGFGKLFF
-	TRBV5-4	TRBJ1-2	TRBD1	TGTGCCAGCAGCGACGCACGGGACAGAGTTGGCTACACCTTC	CASSDARDRVGYTF
-	TRBV27	TRBJ2-1	-	TGTGCCAGCAGACCTTTCGGACTCGTTACTTACAATGAGCAGTTCTTC	CASRPFGLVTYNEQFF
-	TRBV19	TRBJ2-3	TRBD2	TGTGCCAGTAGCAAGGGAGGGCCGGGTACAGATACGCAGTATTTT	CASSKGGPGTDTQYF
-	TRBV4-1	TRBJ1-1	-	TGCGCCAGCAGCCAAGATCAATATTTTCTAGGCAGGGGAAGCACTGAAGCTTTCTTT	CASSQDQYFLGRGSTEAFF
-	TRBV7-2	TRBJ2-3	-	TGTGCCAGCAGTCGTGTGACGGGAGCGGATACGCAGTATTTT	CASSRVTGADTQYF
-	TRBV7-9	TRBJ1-1	-	TGTGCCAGCAGCCCCGGAGGGGGGAGGTACACTGAAGCTTTCTTT	CASSPGGGRYTEAFF
-	TRBV25-1	TRBJ1-3	TRBD1	TGTGCCAGCAGCCAGACAGGGGGCTCTGGAAACACCATATATTTT	CASSQTGGSGNTIYF
few	TRBV28	TRBJ2-7	-	TGTGCCAGCAGTTTAAACAGGGCCCACCATTCTTTC	CASSLNRAHHSF
-	TRBV19	TRBJ1-1	TRBD1	TGTGCCAGTAGTATACAGGGGGCCTCGAACACTGAAGCTTTCTTT	CASSIQGASNTEAFF
-	TRBV28	TRBJ2-4	TRBD2	TGTGCCAGCAGTTTTCTTAGCGGGAGAACCAAAAACATTCAGTACTTC	CASSFLSGRTKNIQYF
medium-sized	TRBV28	TRBJ2-7	-	TGTGCCAGCAGTCGCCGACGGCACGAGCAGTACTTC	CASSRRRHEQYF
-	TRBV11-2	TRBJ2-1	-	TGTGCCAGCAGCTTAGACCGCAACAATGAGCAGTTCTTC	CASSLDRNNEQFF
-	TRBV28	TRBJ2-4	-	TGTGCCAGCAGTTTAGGGTATAATTCGGGAGCCAAAAACATTCAGTACTTC	CASSLGYNSGAKNIQYF
-	TRBV5-1	TRBJ2-1	TRBD2	TGCGCCAGCAGCCTCCTCCCGGGGACTAGTATCAAGGAGGAGCAGTTCTTC	CASSLLPGTSIKEEQFF
-	TRBV27	TRBJ2-1	TRBD1	TGTGCCAGCAGTTTAGCGACAGGGGGCAGAAACAATGAGCAGTTCTTC	CASSLATGGRNNEQFF
-	TRBV11-3	TRBJ1-1	-	TGTGCCAGCAGCTCCAGAGGGACTGAAGCTTTCTTT	CASSSRGTEAFF
-	TRBV7-9	TRBJ1-2	TRBD1	TGTGCCAGCAGCTTAGTCGGGACAGTAGTAGCGAGGGGCTACACCTTC	CASSLVGTVVARGYTF
few	TRBV9	TRBJ1-2	-	TGTGCCAGCAGCGTTGGCAGGGGCTATGGCTACACCTTC	CASSVGRGYGYTF
-	TRBV1	TRBJ2-5	-	TGCACCAGCAGCCAAGATCGGACAGGGGTGGAAGAGACCCAGTACTTC	CTSSQDRTGVEETQYF
-	TRBV28	TRBJ1-5	-	TGTGCCAGCAGTAATCCAGGTGACCAGCCCCAGCATTTT	CASSNPGDQPQHF
once	TRBV7-9	TRBJ2-3	-	TGTGCCAGCAGCTTATCTCAGTCGGGCACAGATACGCAGTATTTT	CASSLSQSGTDTQYF
once	TRBV11-2	TRBJ2-3	TRBD2	TGTGCCAGCAGCTTAAGGCGGGGGACCACCACAGATACGCAGTATTTT	CASSLRRGTTTDTQYF
few	TRBV4-1	TRBJ1-2	-	TGCGCCAGCAGCCACGCCCCCGCGAGAGGGGATGGCTACACCTTC	CASSHAPARGDGYTF
-	TRBV25-1	TRBJ1-1	-	TGTGCCAGCAGTGAGAACGAGGGGAAGGGAACTGAAGCTTTCTTT	CASSENEGKGTEAFF
-	TRBV5-3	TRBJ1-5	-	TGTGCCAGAAGCTTGCGGGCGTGGCGACAGCAAAATCAGCCCCAGCATTTT	CARSLRAWRQQNQPQHF
-	TRBV30	TRBJ2-7	-	TGTGCCTGGAGTCGGGGGACCTACGAGCAGTACTTC	CAWSRGTYEQYF
-	TRBV18	TRBJ2-7	-	TGTGCCAGCTCACCCGGGTCCTACGAGCAGTACTTC	CASSPGSYEQYF
-	TRBV7-8	TRBJ1-5	TRBD1	TGTGCCAGCAGCCGTGTCGTCCCAGGACAGGGTCTTTATAGCAATCAGCCCCAGCATTTT	CASSRVVPGQGLYSNQPQHF